Listed below are T cell receptor beta chains from one sample, sequenced in a study of CD8 T cells in ankylosing spondylitis. TCRdb called the 5' RACE reads again in MiXCR, with one record for every CDR3 protein. This table has about 140,000 distinct CDR3 sequences, about an eighth appearing once. The sample was blood, either unsorted or a sorted T cell fraction (not recorded which). The origin of the receptors is a female donor with ankylosing spondylitis or in good health (not recorded which). Each CDR3 is given with its conserved first and last residue. D genes are given only for firm matches. Size tells how often a clone was seen (once, few, many) or the class of an expanded clone, and some rows leave it out.

TRBD1,TRBV19,TRBJ2-7,many,CASSMGQTSVYEQYF,TGTGCCAGTAGTATGGGACAGACCTCTGTTTACGAGCAGTACTTC
.,TRBV5-1,TRBJ2-1,.,CASSLAQGSYNEQFF,TGCGCCAGCAGCTTGGCCCAGGGCTCCTACAATGAGCAGTTCTTC
.,TRBV11-2,TRBJ2-1,.,CASSLDFGGYNEQFF,TGTGCCAGCAGCTTAGATTTTGGGGGCTACAATGAGCAGTTCTTC
TRBD2,TRBV15,TRBJ2-5,many,CATSPRTSGSETQYF,TGTGCCACCAGCCCACGGACTAGCGGTTCGGAGACCCAGTACTTC
.,TRBV28,TRBJ2-5,many,CASSFQLGLETQYF,TGTGCCAGCAGTTTCCAACTAGGGCTTGAGACCCAGTACTTC
TRBD1,TRBV28,TRBJ1-1,many,CASSQGQGDTEAFF,TGTGCCAGCAGCCAGGGACAGGGGGACACTGAAGCTTTCTTT
.,TRBV10-3,TRBJ2-7,.,CAISEKLAAAYEQYF,TGTGCCATCAGCGAGAAACTAGCAGCGGCCTACGAGCAGTACTTC
TRBD1,TRBV18,TRBJ1-1,.,CASSPQTGATTMNTEAFF,TGTGCCAGCTCACCTCAGACAGGGGCGACGACTATGAACACTGAAGCTTTCTTT
.,TRBV12-3/TRBV12-4,TRBJ2-7,few,CASSLSRGLRSEQYF,TGTGCCAGCAGTTTATCCAGGGGATTGAGGAGCGAGCAGTACTTC
TRBD2,TRBV14,TRBJ2-3,.,CASSLAGVNTDTRYF,TGTGCCAGCAGCCTAGCGGGGGTGAATACAGATACGAGGTATTTT
TRBD1,TRBV7-9,TRBJ2-7,.,CASTSEDRVYEQYF,TGTGCCAGCACCTCGGAGGACAGGGTCTACGAGCAGTACTTC
TRBD1,TRBV24-1,TRBJ1-2,many,CATSDWTGTFGYTF,TGTGCCACCAGTGATTGGACAGGGACCTTTGGCTACACCTTC
.,TRBV7-3,TRBJ2-7,many,CASSLKQGYEQYF,TGTGCCAGCAGCTTAAAACAGGGCTACGAGCAGTACTTC
.,TRBV25-1,TRBJ2-5,many,CASSDRVTPETQYF,TGTGCCAGCAGTGACAGGGTAACGCCAGAGACCCAGTACTTC
.,TRBV29-1,TRBJ1-1,many,CSVEEESHTEAFF,TGCAGCGTTGAAGAAGAAAGTCACACTGAAGCTTTCTTT
TRBD1,TRBV10-3,TRBJ2-7,.,CAISGVGGALNYEQYF,TGTGCCATCAGTGGAGTAGGGGGCGCGTTAAACTACGAGCAGTACTTC
.,TRBV20-1,TRBJ1-4,.,CSAIANLKLFF,TGCAGTGCTATAGCCAATTTAAAACTGTTTTTT
.,TRBV24-1,TRBJ2-7,many,CATSDPSGGLFEQYF,TGTGCCACCAGTGACCCGTCCGGGGGGCTGTTCGAGCAGTACTTC
.,TRBV20-1,TRBJ2-7,many,CSARDLSLLGVSYEQYF,TGCAGTGCTAGAGATCTTTCTTTGTTGGGGGTCTCCTACGAGCAGTACTTC
.,TRBV29-1,TRBJ1-5,few,CSVVPGLNQPQHF,TGCAGCGTTGTTCCGGGGTTAAATCAGCCCCAGCATTTT
.,TRBV7-2,TRBJ2-7,many,CASSPRTGSGTYF,TGTGCCAGCAGCCCTAGAACGGGTAGCGGTACGTACTTC
TRBD1,TRBV28,TRBJ1-2,many,CASRGGQASYGYTF,TGTGCCAGCAGGGGGGGACAGGCATCCTATGGCTACACCTTC
.,TRBV5-1,TRBJ2-3,many,CASSFFPPAGGTDTQYF,TGCGCCAGCAGCTTTTTCCCTCCCGCAGGGGGCACAGATACGCAGTATTTT